What follows describes a single T cell receptor beta chain. The specificity of this receptor is unknown. No base qualities exist here, and no much larger clone lies one base off it. These data are taken from a study of breast tumors, draining lymph nodes, adjacent tissues (dated by TCRdb to between 2015 and 2016). Background for the entire study: TCR beta repertoires were compared across tumor, adjacent nontumor tissue and axillary lymph nodes obtained from breast cancer patients. The study aimed to assess the relationships and possible T-cell exchange between tumor, surrounding tissue and draining lymph node repertoires in human breast cancer. Overall study results and their limits: T-cell repertoire diversity in tumors was found to be lower than in lymph nodes but higher than in nontumor tissue, and preferential V and J gene usage was observed. The study presented the conclusion that tumor T cells originate in lymph nodes as consistent with a hypothesis, not as something directly demonstrated. A scenario in which most tumor T cells derive from the lymph node and then expand within tumor tissue was judged to be consistent with the data. In luminal-like breast cancer, tumor and nontumor tissue repertoires resembled each other significantly more than in basal-like breast cancer.

The adjacent samples were made up of nontumor breast tissue around the tumor. From the cysteine through the phenylalanine, the CDR3 covers 15 amino acids. This entry keeps only the CDR3 DNA: 45 bases, framed from base 1. CDR1 and CDR2 (SGHTA, FQGNSA) derive from the germline V gene. Relative to germline, V is 1 base shorter and J is 2 bases shorter, with 6 bases between their ends. The listed sequencing device is Illumina HiSeq 2000. Multiplex PCR amplification was used to build the TCR beta chain libraries. The amplified TCR beta chain products were analyzed by high-throughput sequencing. The public reads were reprocessed in TCRdb via fastp at Q25 and MiXCR, keeping in-frame beta chains. Records with the same CDR3 protein are collapsed into one entry carrying the most frequent genes and DNA. Within this sample are under 15,000 distinct CDR3 sequences, with 60% to 75% of them counted one time only. The ten largest account for approximately 44% of the sample.

The sequenced sample was tumor-adjacent breast tissue. The TCR comes from a female donor with breast cancer. Some clones in this sample may be carry-over from other donors' samples. The chain is made from TRBV7-2 and TRBJ2-6, with no reliable assignment of the D segment. CDR3 protein: CASSLVAAGANVLTF. The nucleotide sequence is TGTGCCAGCAGCTTAGTTGCAGCTGGGGCCAACGTCCTGACTTTC.